These 22 T cell receptor beta chains came from one sample sequenced in a study. TCRdb passed the 5' RACE reads through MiXCR, listing each CDR3 protein once. The sample shows tens of thousands of distinct CDR3 sequences, under 30% of them seen only once. The source material was naive CD4+ T cells sorted from a lymph node. Subset defined: naive CD4+ T cells, CD4+CD45RA+CD25-. Receptors were obtained from a female donor with breast cancer.

The CDR3 protein is CASSLTARAGTQYF. The CDR3 DNA reads TGTGCCAGCAGTTTGACAGCACGAGCGGGGACCCAGTACTTC. V gene TRBV12-3 or TRBV12-4 combines with J gene TRBJ2-5; D might be TRBD2 (6 bases). This CDR3 contains 14 residues. The V end lost 3 bases, the J end lost 7 bases, and 15 bases lay between the germline ends.

This clonotype was seen a few times. The rearrangement joins TRBV7-2 to TRBJ2-3; 7 bases agree with TRBD2. The CDR3 is 17 residues long. V was clipped by 2 bases and J by 2 bases; unmatched bases: 10. CDR1 SGHTA and CDR2 FQGNSA come from the germline V gene. The CDR3 bases are TGTGCCAGCAGCTTACGAGGAGGGAGGGTTTCCACAGATACGCAGTATTTT. Translation: CASSLRGGRVSTDTQYF.

A few counts support this clonotype. The chain uses TRBV7-2 and TRBJ2-2; D unresolved. CDR1 is SGHTA, CDR2 FQGNSA, per germline. There are 14 residues in the CDR3. V lost 3 bases and J lost 5, with 10 bases in between. The CDR3 DNA reads as TGTGCCAGCAGCTTGGTGGGCATAACCGGGGAGCTGTTTTTT. This codes for CASSLVGITGELFF.

The genes are TRBV14 and TRBJ2-7; D not resolved. This CDR3 is 11 amino acids long. V lost 2 bases, J lost 5 bases, and 4 bases lay in between. Looked up from germline, CDR1 is SGHDN and CDR2 is FVKESK. This CDR3 reads CASSQSNEQYF. In DNA, the CDR3 is TGTGCCAGCAGCCAAAGCAACGAGCAGTACTTC.

This clonotype is a singleton in its sample. This may be a read error, as it is one base from a much larger clone. The V gene is TRBV15, the J gene TRBJ1-5; 10 nucleotides align to TRBD1. The germline gives CDR1 LNHNV, CDR2 YYDKDF (reference sequence). V dropped 7 bases and J dropped 6; count of bases not matched to a gene: 9. The CDR3 contains 15 residues. The CDR3 region is CATIPRTGGVQPQHF. The CDR3 DNA sequence: TGTGCCACCATCCCCAGGACAGGGGGTGTTCAGCCCCAGCATTTT.

This clonotype was counted a few times. The J gene is TRBJ2-7, the V gene TRBV20-1, with D perhaps matching TRBD1 or TRBD2 (6 bases each). CDR1 and CDR2 (germline): DFQATT, SNEGSKA (reference sequence). The CDR3 runs 15 residues. Trimming took off 0 bases at V and 5 bases at J, with 17 bases between the two ends. As DNA, the CDR3 is TGCAGTGCTAGAGATAGTCAGGGGAGGAGCGACGAGCAGTACTTC. This codes for CSARDSQGRSDEQYF.

The V call is TRBV3-1, the J call TRBJ1-1; TRBD1 might be the D (6 bases). The germline V and J ends were trimmed by 5 bases and 4 bases, with 14 bases remaining between them. This CDR3 spans 14 amino acids. Germline V CDR1 and CDR2: LGHDT, YNNKEL (reference sequence). CDR3 sequence: CASSATGRTTEAFF. Written as DNA, the CDR3 is TGTGCCAGCAGCGCCACAGGGCGGACCACTGAAGCTTTCTTT.

By proportion, this clonotype is medium-sized. The chain couples TRBV12-3 or TRBV12-4 to TRBJ1-4; no firm D call. Trimming left V 1 base short and J 15 bases short, with 9 bases between. The CDR3 extends over 11 amino acids. CDR3 region: CASSLERAVFF. The CDR3 coding sequence is TGTGCCAGCAGTTTAGAAAGGGCGGTGTTTTTT.

This clonotype was counted between two and nine times. Here the CDR3 reads CSARVFGAGGNEQFF. CDR3 nucleotide sequence: TGCAGTGCTAGAGTTTTCGGGGCAGGGGGCAATGAGCAGTTCTTC. V usage is TRBV20-1 and J usage is TRBJ2-1; TRBD1 aligns across 7 bases. V was pared by 1 base and J by 6 bases, with 9 bases of the junction left unmatched. Per germline, CDR1 DFQATT and CDR2 SNEGSKA (reference sequence). CDR3 length: 15 residues.

The CDR3 DNA is TGCGCCAGCAGCCAAGTTGACTTGGGGTTCACAGATACGCAGTATTTT. It translates to CASSQVDLGFTDTQYF. V is TRBV4-1 and J is TRBJ2-3; D call uncertain. This CDR3 spans 16 amino acids. V lost 1 base and J 2 bases, leaving 13 bases between the germline ends. Germline CDR1 reads MGHRA; CDR2 reads YSYEKL.

The table lists this clonotype with a few counts. V usage is TRBV15 and J usage is TRBJ1-6; the D gene is possibly TRBD1 (6 bases). The CDR3 covers 13 residues. The ends were cut back, 8 bases at V and 10 bases at J, with 15 bases in the middle. Germline lookup yields CDR1 LNHNV and CDR2 YYDKDF (reference sequence). The chain's CDR3 is CATSDRSESPLHF. The CDR3 region has the DNA TGTGCCACCTCTGACAGGTCCGAATCACCCCTCCACTTT.

V gene TRBV29-1 combines with J gene TRBJ1-6; TRBD1 agrees at 8 bases. The germline V gene has CDR1 SQVTM and CDR2 ANQGSEA. CDR3 length: 18 amino acids. V trimming: 1 base; J trimming: 7 bases; junction bases outside the gene matches: 15. The CDR3 DNA sequence: TGCAGCGTTGAAGGGACAGGGATACCAAAGTGTTGGAATTCACCCCTCCACTTT. This gives the protein CSVEGTGIPKCWNSPLHF.

This chain links TRBV12-3 or TRBV12-4 with TRBJ1-6; D may be TRBD1 (6 bases). Trimming pared 1 base from V and 10 bases from J, leaving 11 bases between. The CDR3 loop spans 14 amino acids. This CDR3 is CASSLGQDGSPLHF. CDR3 DNA sequence: TGTGCCAGCAGTTTAGGACAGGATGGGTCACCCCTCCACTTT.

This clonotype was counted only a few times. The chain recombines TRBV6-5 with TRBJ1-1, with D perhaps matching TRBD1 (5 bases). The germline V gene encodes CDR1 MNHEY and CDR2 SVGAGI. The CDR3 totals 16 residues. V dropped 2 bases and J dropped 5 bases, with 18 bases sitting between them. The CDR3 region is CASSYGGGVRNTEAFF. CDR3 sequence (DNA): TGTGCCAGCAGTTACGGGGGGGGAGTGAGGAATACTGAAGCTTTCTTT.

This clonotype showed up just once. V gene TRBV7-8 combines with J gene TRBJ1-1; maybe TRBD1 (6 bases). The CDR3 is made up of 14 amino acids. The germline V gene has CDR1 SGHVS and CDR2 FQNEAQ. Between the trimmed V and J ends, which lost 3 bases and 1 base, there was a span of 9 bases. The CDR3 bases are TGTGCCAGCAGCTTGGGGGCACAGAACACTGAAGCTTTCTTT. Protein sequence: CASSLGAQNTEAFF.

This sequence joins TRBV7-3 and TRBJ2-1; D possibly corresponds to TRBD2 (5 bases). This CDR3 spans 15 amino acids. V gave up 5 bases and J gave up 5 bases, with 16 bases separating them. The germline V gene has CDR1 SGHTA and CDR2 FQGTGA. The CDR3 here is CASSPGLFRDNEQFF. The CDR3 nucleotides are TGTGCCAGCAGCCCCGGACTCTTCCGGGACAATGAGCAGTTCTTC.

This clonotype was counted a single time. The V call is TRBV29-1, the J call TRBJ2-7, with TRBD1 matching over 10 bases. CDR3 length equals 14 residues. The trim removed 1 base at V and 12 bases at J, leaving 12 bases unmatched. From germline, CDR1 is SQVTM and CDR2 ANQGSEA. CDR3 amino acids: CSVEGDRGHPILYF. For the CDR3, the DNA is TGCAGCGTTGAAGGGGACAGGGGCCACCCTATTCTGTACTTC.

The chain recombines TRBV6-2 or TRBV6-3 with TRBJ1-2; 9 bases match TRBD1. In germline, CDR1 is MNHEY, CDR2 SVGEGT. This CDR3 comprises 15 residues. V lost 2 bases and J lost 5; bases outside the gene matches: 6. CDR3 DNA sequence: TGTGCCAGCAGTTACATCGGGACAGGGATGTATGGCTACACCTTC. It codes for CASSYIGTGMYGYTF.

This clonotype was detected a few times. The genes are TRBV6-5 and TRBJ2-7; no definite D call. CDR1 MNHEY and CDR2 SVGAGI come from the germline V gene. The CDR3 length is 14 residues. Trimming left V 2 bases short and J 0 bases short, with 8 bases between. This chain's CDR3 is CASSYERSSYEQYF. CDR3 sequence (DNA): TGTGCCAGCAGTTACGAGAGATCCTCCTACGAGCAGTACTTC.

This clonotype has ten or more counts. The CDR3 DNA follows: TGTGCCAGCAGCTTCCTATGGGACGGATCCTACGAGCAGTACTTC. As protein: CASSFLWDGSYEQYF. The chain joins TRBV7-9 to TRBJ2-7; D might be TRBD1 or TRBD2, each matching 5 bases. The CDR3 is 15 residues long. Germline CDR1 SEHNR, CDR2 FQNEAQ (reference sequence). V was cut by 3 bases and J by 1 base, with 13 bases left in between.

This clonotype appeared a few times. The V gene is TRBV30, the J gene TRBJ2-2; maybe TRBD1 (6 bases). The ends were cut back, 2 bases at V and 4 bases at J, with 8 bases in the middle. This CDR3 contains 13 residues. Germline CDR1 reads GTSNPN; CDR2 reads SVGIG (reference sequence). CDR3 coding DNA: TGTGCCTGGAGTAAACAGGGCACCGGGGAGCTGTTTTTT. Its protein product is CAWSKQGTGELFF. The full variable domain, its missing parts supplied by reference TRBV30 and TRBJ2-2, is SQTIHQWPATLVQPVGSPLSLECTVEGTSNPNLYWYRQAAGRGLQLLFYSVGIGQISSEVPQNLSASRPQDRQFILSSKKLLLSDSGFYLCAWSKQGTGELFFGEGSRLTVL.

V gene TRBV6-5 combines with J gene TRBJ1-6; D call uncertain. Trimming left V 2 bases short and J 9 bases short, with 8 bases between. The CDR3 loop spans 13 amino acids. CDR1 is MNHEY and CDR2 is SVGAGI in the germline V gene. CDR3: CASSYDPLSPLHF. The CDR3 region has the DNA TGTGCCAGCAGTTACGATCCCCTTTCACCCCTCCACTTT.